This T cell receptor (beta chain) appears in the sequencing data of a study of identical twins listed by TCRdb under 2016. Describing the broader study: TCR alpha and beta repertoires from monozygotic twins, unrelated adults of various ages and cord blood were deep-sequenced to test whether fetal clonotypes persist. To rule out contamination, the twin experiments were replicated at different times with different library preparation protocols.

The research as a whole found: Fewer insertions were carried by abundant cord blood beta clonotypes, a similar but weaker trend appeared in young adult naive repertoires, and no such trend appeared in memory repertoires. In monozygotic twins, recombination models systematically underestimated out-of-frame TCR alpha sharing, but the models matched the sharing seen between unrelated individuals. Because the same donors could not be followed over many years, conclusions were based on cross-sectional statistical analysis. Compared with coincidental sharing between unrelated individuals, out-of-frame TCR alpha sequences shared between twins showed an excess of sequences with low generation probability. The excess sharing between twins in beta out-of-frame sequences was weaker because fewer shared sequences reduced the signal-to-noise ratio. Invariant T cells such as MAIT and iNKT could partly confound zero-insertion analyses, though diverse VJ usage argued against this for most clonotypes.

Note on this clonotype: Its antigen is still unknown. No much larger clone is present one base from it, and per-base qualities are unavailable.

The protocol used for the library was 5' RACE. Sequenced on an Illumina HiSeq 2000. Template switching introduced a universal primer binding site; the final cDNA contained a unique molecular identifier, enabling accurate counting of TCR cDNA molecules. First-strand cDNA for TCR alpha and beta chains was synthesized from specific primers in the conserved constant-segment region. To control for contamination, every cDNA library carried two barcodes: a SMART-Mk sample barcode plus Illumina barcodes. TruSeq adapter sequences, together with Illumina sample barcodes, were added in two successive PCR steps. TCR alpha and beta cDNA libraries were sequenced on the Illumina HiSeq platform with custom primers. As for how the authors treated the data: Raw reads were processed with MiGEC to extract unique molecular identifiers, and MiXCR was used to determine CDR3 positions. Recombination models were inferred per individual with the repgenHMM and IGoR tools using an EM algorithm. The analysis of shared clonotypes was done with the tcR package in R, with sharing normalized by the product of cloneset sizes. Out-of-frame nonproductive sequences were analyzed to study raw recombination free of thymic and clonal selection effects. The raw public reads went through TCRdb reprocessing: fastp at Q25, MiXCR clone calling, in-frame beta chains kept. Each record represents a unique CDR3 protein, reported with the most common genes and DNA among its rows. TCRdb, not the original authors, processed these V and J calls. The table for this sample lists hundreds of thousands of distinct CDR3 sequences; roughly an eighth of them were counted only once. 8.8% of the sample is taken by the ten largest.

Only healthy Caucasian donors were included. Miltenyi CD45RO+ enrichment and human naive T-cell isolation kits were used to isolate memory (CD45RO+) and naive T cells from PBMC. The germline V gene (reference sequence) sets CDR1 to SGHNT and CDR2 to YYREEE. V sheds 2 bases and J sheds 0 bases, leaving 11 bases between their ends. Including the terminal cysteine and phenylalanine, the CDR3 comprises 16 residues. Only the CDR3 portion is preserved as DNA: 48 bases, with reading frame beginning at the first base. The chain is encoded by TRBV5-4 joined to TRBJ2-2; the D gene remains uncertain. The specimen sequenced was memory (CD45RO+) T cells sorted from blood. The sample's cell subset or site label, in plain terms: CD45RO+ enriched T cells. The receptor was isolated from a woman younger than 30 in good health. The CDR3 sequence is CASSFPFGANTGELFF. The DNA sequence is TGTGCCAGCAGCTTCCCTTTTGGTGCGAACACCGGGGAGCTGTTTTTT.